These 23 T cell receptor beta chains came from one sample sequenced in a study of blood T cell repertoires in COVID-19 (dated by TCRdb to about 2020). Library preparation used the immunoSEQ multiplex PCR assay. The source is immuneACCESS, and TCRdb retained only in-frame sequences with V and J called. Part of the clones is not carried over; for the studies checked, unresolved V genes explain less than half of this, and the remainder is unexplained. This sample gives 200,000 to 300,000 clones in total; 84% of them show up just once. The ten largest account for around 2.4% of the sample. Sequences were obtained from peripheral blood. The receptor set was obtained from a man aged 35 to 55 who had recovered from COVID-19.

The chain carries TRBV27 and TRBJ1-2; perhaps TRBD1 as D (6 bases). Germline V gene data show CDR1 as MNHEY and CDR2 as SMNVEV (reference sequence). The CDR3 is made up of 15 amino acids. Trimming removed 4 bases from V and 7 bases from J, with 19 bases in between. The CDR3 DNA reads as TGTGCCAGCAGTTCAACTCCGACAGGTTGGCGTGGCTACACCTTC. It is translated as CASSSTPTGWRGYTF.

This sequence joins TRBV4-3 and TRBJ2-1; the D gene is possibly TRBD2 (8 bases). V gave up 0 bases and J gave up 4 bases, with 22 bases separating them. CDR3 size: 19 residues. Looked up from germline, CDR1 is LGHNA and CDR2 is YSLEER. CDR3 sequence reads: CASSQESGIAGQSYNEQFF. The CDR3 bases are TGCGCCAGCAGCCAAGAATCGGGAATAGCGGGACAGTCTTACAATGAGCAGTTCTTC.

The chain employs TRBV2 and TRBJ1-3; 7 bases map to TRBD1. V lost 6 bases and J lost 9; bases outside the gene matches: 17. CDR3 length: 16 residues. Germline CDR1 reads SNHLY; CDR2 reads FYNNEI. The CDR3: CASRPPEADRVGTIYF. In DNA form, the CDR3 reads TGTGCCAGCAGGCCCCCCGAGGCCGACAGGGTAGGCACCATATATTTT.

The chain couples TRBV10-3 to TRBJ1-5; D remains unclear. Germline-derived CDR1 and CDR2 are ENHRY and SYGVKD. Trimming left V 4 bases short and J 5 bases short, with 9 bases between. This CDR3 has 13 residues. CDR3 sequence (DNA): TGTGCCATCAGTGGAGGGTTGGATCAGCCCCAGCATTTT. It yields the protein CAISGGLDQPQHF.

The gene calls are TRBV6-2 or TRBV6-3 and TRBJ1-2, with D perhaps TRBD1 (6 bases). Trimming stripped 5 bases from V and 6 bases from J, with 19 bases between. Germline CDR1 is MNHEY and CDR2 is SVGEGT. CDR3 length: 15 residues. In nucleotides, the CDR3 is TGTGCCAGCAGTCGGATACCAGGGGCAGATAATGGCTACACCTTC. It codes for CASSRIPGADNGYTF.

The chain has TRBV5-5 and TRBJ1-3; D call uncertain. This CDR3 has 15 amino acids. Germline CDR1 is SGHKS and CDR2 is YYEKEE (reference sequence). Trimming left V 1 base short and J 0 bases short, with 8 bases between. The CDR3 DNA reads as TGTGCCAGCAGCTTGTGGCAGAACTCTGGAAACACCATATATTTT. Its protein product is CASSLWQNSGNTIYF.

V usage is TRBV3-1 (or the pseudogene TRBV3-2) and J usage is TRBJ1-2, with TRBD1 matching over 10 bases. The CDR3 contains 20 residues. Germline lookup yields CDR1 LGHDT and CDR2 YNNKEL (reference sequence). The J segment lost 3 bases and the V segment lost 0 bases, leaving 16 bases of the junction unmatched. CDR3 in amino acids: CASSQDRLWRQGAPDYGYTF. CDR3 DNA sequence: TGTGCCAGCAGCCAAGATAGGCTTTGGCGACAGGGGGCTCCAGACTATGGCTACACCTTC.

The J gene is TRBJ2-7, the V gene TRBV7-2; possibly TRBD2 for D (6 bases). The germline gives CDR1 SGHTA, CDR2 FQGNSA. The germline V and J ends were trimmed by 1 base and 6 bases, with 13 bases remaining between them. The CDR3 spans 14 residues. The CDR3 spells CASSLDPGVGEQYF. CDR3 DNA: TGTGCCAGCAGCTTAGATCCGGGAGTCGGCGAGCAGTACTTC.

The genes are TRBV6-4 and TRBJ2-7; 10 nucleotides match TRBD1. V shed 4 bases and J 3 bases; nucleotides not matched to a gene: 15. CDR1 and CDR2 from the germline V gene are MRHNA and SNTAGT. This CDR3 has 18 residues. The chain's CDR3 is CASSATRSMDRGDYEQYF. DNA for the CDR3: TGTGCCAGCAGTGCGACCCGATCTATGGACAGGGGGGACTACGAGCAGTACTTC.

The chain couples TRBV7-8 to TRBJ2-1, with D tentatively TRBD1 (6 bases). Germline assignment: CDR1 SGHVS and CDR2 FQNEAQ. V lost 3 bases to trimming and J lost 7 bases, with 10 bases between them. The CDR3 is 13 residues long. CDR3 DNA: TGTGCCAGCAGCTTCGGACAGTATAATGAGCAGTTCTTC. Translating it yields CASSFGQYNEQFF.

This clone was recorded only once. The gene calls are TRBV18 and TRBJ2-2; TRBD1 matches at 8 bases. V gave up 3 bases and J gave up 1 base; unmatched junction bases: 7. Germline V lookup: CDR1 KGHSH, CDR2 LQKENI. The CDR3 is 17 residues long. Here the CDR3 reads CASSPRATGGNTGELFF. The CDR3 nucleotides read TGTGCCAGCTCACCGCGGGCCACAGGGGGGAACACCGGGGAGCTGTTTTTT. The whole variable domain, filled in from reference TRBV18 and TRBJ2-2, reads NAGVMQNPRHLVRRRGQEARLRCSPMKGHSHVYWYRQLPEEGLKFMVYLQKENIIDESGMPKERFSAEFPKEGPSILRIQQVVRGDSAAYFCASSPRATGGNTGELFFGEGSRLTVL.

With regard to this clone: In the same sample, other DNA sequences code for this CDR3. This sequence joins TRBV5-1 and TRBJ2-1; tentative D call: TRBD1 (5 bases). Germline CDR1 reads SGHRS; CDR2 reads YFSETQ. Trimming took 0 bases from V and 2 from J, leaving 9 bases between them. The CDR3 consists of 15 residues. The CDR3 region has the DNA TGCGCCAGCAGCTTGGCTCAGGGCCCCTACAATGAGCAGTTCTTC. It specifies CASSLAQGPYNEQFF.

This chain uses TRBV29-1 with TRBJ1-1, with D hard to call. Germline CDR1 reads SQVTM; CDR2 reads ANQGSEA. Trimming cost V 0 bases and J 1 base, with 9 bases left between them. The CDR3 runs to 14 residues. Written as DNA, the CDR3 is TGCAGCGTTGAAGAGGAGATTAAGAACACTGAAGCTTTCTTT. It translates to CSVEEEIKNTEAFF.

CDR3 nucleotide sequence: TGTGCCAGCAGCGCAGGGACTTCTAGCACAGATACGCAGTATTTT. Residues: CASSAGTSSTDTQYF. The genes are TRBV9 and TRBJ2-3; TRBD2 is a possible D gene (6 bases). The CDR3 loop spans 15 amino acids. CDR1 is SGDLS and CDR2 is YYNGEE in the germline V gene. Trimming removed 3 bases from V and 0 bases from J, with 11 bases in between.

The chain employs TRBV30 and TRBJ1-3, with 8 bases fitting TRBD1. CDR1 GTSNPN and CDR2 SVGIG come from the germline V gene (reference sequence). The CDR3 totals 15 residues. Unmatched junction bases numbered 6, after V lost 4 bases and J lost 1 base. The CDR3 nucleotides read TGTGCCTGGAAGAGGACAGGGACATCTGGAAACACCATATATTTT. Translation: CAWKRTGTSGNTIYF.

The chain is built from TRBV4-1 and TRBJ2-1, with 14 bases matching TRBD2. The V and J ends lost 4 bases and 8 bases, in that order; junction bases with no gene match: 13. The CDR3 consists of 18 residues. Germline CDR1 and CDR2: MGHRA and YSYEKL. The DNA of the CDR3 is TGCGCCAGCAGCCTCGCGACTAGCGGGGGGGCCTCTTTGTATGAGCAGTTCTTC. As protein: CASSLATSGGASLYEQFF.

This chain connects TRBV19 to TRBJ2-7; D call uncertain. Germline CDR1 is LNHDA and CDR2 is SQIVND (reference sequence). The CDR3 length is 11 residues. Trimming left V 3 bases short and J 4 bases short, with 4 bases between. DNA for the CDR3: TGTGCCAGTAGTATTCAGTACGAGCAGTACTTC. This encodes CASSIQYEQYF.

The chain is built from TRBV11-2 and TRBJ1-5; D unclear. Germline CDR1 reads SGHAT; CDR2 reads FQNNGV. The V end lost 3 bases, the J end lost 0 bases, and 15 bases lay between the germline ends. The CDR3 is 17 residues long. CDR3 nucleotide sequence: TGTGCCAGCAGCTTCCCTCGGGGTCACTATAGCAATCAGCCCCAGCATTTT. Protein sequence: CASSFPRGHYSNQPQHF. Using reference TRBV11-2 and TRBJ1-5 for the parts outside the CDR3, the full variable domain is EAGVAQSPRYKIIEKRQSVAFWCNPISGHATLYWYQQILGQGPKLLIQFQNNGVVDDSQLPKDRFSAERLKGVDSTLKIQPAKLEDSAVYLCASSFPRGHYSNQPQHFGDGTRLSIL.

The chain has TRBV27 and TRBJ1-2; D uncertain. This CDR3 comprises 13 residues. Looked up from germline, CDR1 is MNHEY and CDR2 is SMNVEV (reference sequence). Trimming left V 6 bases short and J 1 base short, with 9 bases between. The CDR3 DNA reads TGTGCCAGCAGCCCGAGAGGTAACTATGGCTACACCTTC. Amino acids: CASSPRGNYGYTF.

The chain uses TRBV5-1 and TRBJ2-5; possible D gene TRBD1, 5 bases. This CDR3 comprises 16 residues. V lost 2 bases, J lost 5 bases, and 19 bases lay in between. CDR1 is SGHRS and CDR2 is YFSETQ in the germline V gene. This chain's CDR3 is CASSFGSGMGYETQYF. The CDR3 DNA reads TGCGCCAGCAGCTTTGGTTCAGGGATGGGATATGAGACCCAGTACTTC.

The chain recombines TRBV3-1 (or the pseudogene TRBV3-2) with TRBJ2-7; the D gene is possibly TRBD1 (6 bases). This CDR3 is 14 amino acids long. Deletions cut 4 bases from V and 0 bases from J, with 10 bases between. CDR1 and CDR2 (germline): LGHDT, YNNKEL (reference sequence). For the CDR3, the DNA is TGTGCCAGCAGCCGGGACATAAGCTCCTACGAGCAGTACTTC. It yields the protein CASSRDISSYEQYF.

The V and J genes are TRBV9 and TRBJ1-6; D remains ambiguous. The CDR3 consists of 14 residues. The V gene lost 0 bases and the J gene lost 9 bases, with 10 bases spanning the gap. Per the germline V gene, CDR1 is SGDLS and CDR2 is YYNGEE. DNA for the CDR3: TGTGCCAGCAGCGTAGCCGGGGAGGGTTCACCCCTCCACTTT. It is translated as CASSVAGEGSPLHF. Full variable domain (remainder filled in from reference TRBV9 and TRBJ1-6): DSGVTQTPKHLITATGQRVTLRCSPRSGDLSVYWYQQSLDQGLQFLIQYYNGEERAKGNILERFSAQQFPDLHSELNLSSLELGDSALYFCASSVAGEGSPLHFGNGTRLTVT.

The CDR3 spells CAWRAKTTGERGYTF. Written as DNA, the CDR3 is TGTGCCTGGAGGGCAAAAACGACAGGGGAAAGAGGCTACACCTTC. The genes are TRBV30 and TRBJ1-2, with 8 positions matching TRBD1. V shed 3 bases, J shed 8 bases, and the junction held 14 bases outside the gene matches. The CDR3 has 15 amino acids. Germline V lookup: CDR1 GTSNPN, CDR2 SVGIG (reference sequence).